This TCR beta chain was obtained from a study of blood T cell repertoires in COVID-19. About the study: The samples span acute and convalescent COVID-19 from the United States, Italy and Spain. Sources were T cells, B-cell-depleted T cells, or PBMCs; the material itself was cDNA or gDNA.

The germline CDR1 and CDR2 sequences are GTSNPN and SVGIG (reference sequence). The CDR3 contains 13 residues. Recovery meant two consecutive negative NP/OP PCR tests, professional clearance, or resolved symptoms. In the authors' methods: By means of reference gene primer amplification, nucleated cell counts were estimated. Measured with immunoSEQ multiplex PCR; TCRdb has only the in-frame clones, and not every one. V and J calls plus clone size are reproduced from that table; the DNA served to infer D and trimming. The top ten hold less than 7% of the sample, which has about 150,000 clones, 70% to 90% seen once.

The sequence derives from a woman aged 40 to 50 who had recovered from COVID-19. The chain links TRBV30 to TRBJ1-6; no firm D call. The sample taken for sequencing was PBMCs or T cells enriched from blood (not recorded which). The CDR3 loop reads CAFALNGDSPLHF. CDR3 nucleotides: TGTGCTTTTGCGTTAAACGGGGATTCACCCCTCCACTTT.